What follows is one T cell receptor (beta chain) and its context. This specimen comes from a study of glioma-infiltrating T cells after dendritic cell vaccination. Up to about 2 ug genomic DNA was used for TCRB CDR3 amplification. Here immunoSEQ multiplex PCR was the method, and the copy in TCRdb shows in-frame clones only, minus some. Here the sample spans about 67,000 clones, about 86% being singletons. Per germline, CDR1 LNHDA and CDR2 SQIVND (reference sequence). The CDR3 contains 15 residues. The ends lost 4 bases at V and 8 bases at J; junction bases unmatched: 10. The sample consisted of blood, taken before dendritic cell vaccination. The receptor was derived from a human donor with glioblastoma. The chain has TRBV19 and TRBJ1-4, with 7 bases aligning to TRBD1. CDR3 loop: CASSTNRGGNEKLFF. CDR3 DNA: TGTGCCAGTAGTACAAACAGGGGAGGAAACGAAAAACTGTTTTTT. The full variable domain, in which reference TRBV19 and TRBJ1-4 provide the parts outside the CDR3, is DGGITQSPKYLFRKEGQNVTLSCEQNLNHDAMYWYRQDPGQGLRLIYYSQIVNDFQKGDIAEGYSVSREKKESFPLTVTSAQKNPTAFYLCASSTNRGGNEKLFFGSGTQLSVL.